The clone carrying this TCR beta chain turned up a few times. Assay: immunoSEQ multiplex PCR; the TCRdb copy retains only in-frame clones and omits some. The repertoire consists of about 49,000 clones, with 90% to 95% occurring once and the leading ten covering about 5.5%. These data originate in a study of T cell changes during pregnancy in multiple sclerosis. This CDR3 has 16 amino acids. Germline lookup yields CDR1 MGHRA and CDR2 YSYEKL. With 0 bases clipped from V and 9 bases from J, the junction kept 7 bases outside the gene matches. This specimen consisted of CD8+ T cells from peripheral blood mononuclear cells, obtained before pregnancy. This clonotype was sampled from a female donor with multiple sclerosis, enrolled in a pregnancy study. The chain uses TRBV4-1 and TRBJ2-1; 11 positions match TRBD1. The CDR3 loop reads CASSQDPGQGVREQFF. The CDR3 DNA follows: TGCGCCAGCAGCCAAGATCCGGGACAGGGGGTTCGTGAGCAGTTCTTC.